This TCR beta chain was recovered during a study of T-cell reconstitution after alpha-beta-depleted transplantation in children. Study outcomes and limitations: Alpha-beta T cells about two months after transplant reportedly derived from several hundred expanded graft clones. Counts and diversity of T cells one year after transplant came mostly from newly produced T cells.

Germline CDR1 is MGHRA and CDR2 is YSYEKL. Trimming left V 4 bases short and J 5 bases short, with 11 bases between. The length of the CDR3 is 13 residues. The library targeted TCRbeta and was prepared with unique molecular identifiers. TCRdb redid the calling of the PCR reads with MiXCR, one entry per CDR3 protein. Among roughly 670,000 distinct CDR3 sequences listed, about an eighth were seen once. This clonotype showed up just a few times. Its antigen is still unknown. The input for sequencing was PBMCs, taken before TCRalphabeta/CD19-depleted stem cell transplant. The chain uses TRBV4-1 and TRBJ2-5; no clear D. This TCR was sampled from a girl aged 2-15 years with congenital amegakaryocytic thrombocytopenia, due to receive a stem cell transplant. CDR3 residues: CASSRDQRETQYF. CDR3 in DNA: TGCGCCAGCAGCCGCGACCAAAGGGAGACCCAGTACTTC.